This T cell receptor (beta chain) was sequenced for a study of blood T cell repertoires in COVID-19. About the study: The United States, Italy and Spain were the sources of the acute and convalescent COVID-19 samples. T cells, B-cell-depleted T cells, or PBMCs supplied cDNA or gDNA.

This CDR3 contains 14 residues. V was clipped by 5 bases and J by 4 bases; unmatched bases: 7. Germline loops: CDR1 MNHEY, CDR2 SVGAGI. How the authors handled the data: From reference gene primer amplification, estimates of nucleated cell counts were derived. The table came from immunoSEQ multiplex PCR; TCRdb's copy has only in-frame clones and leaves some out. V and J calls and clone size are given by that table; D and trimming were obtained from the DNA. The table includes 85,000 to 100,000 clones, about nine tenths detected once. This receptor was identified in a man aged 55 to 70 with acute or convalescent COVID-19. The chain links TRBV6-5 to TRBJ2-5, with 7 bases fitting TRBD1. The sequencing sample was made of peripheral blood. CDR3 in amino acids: CASSRQGPPETQYF. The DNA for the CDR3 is TGTGCCAGCAGTCGACAGGGCCCCCCAGAGACCCAGTACTTC.